The clone carrying this TCR beta chain showed up many times. These data originate in a study of response to subunit inactivated influenza vaccine. CDR1 and CDR2 from the germline V gene are MNHEY and SMNVEV (reference sequence). The CDR3 extends over 13 amino acids. V dropped 6 bases and J dropped 1 base, with 9 bases sitting between them. TCRdb independently ran MiXCR on the RT-PCR reads; one entry per CDR3 protein. The sample includes 400,000 to 650,000 distinct CDR3 sequences, about 7.2% seen only once; the top ten take around 12%. This specimen consisted of PBMCs from blood, obtained less than 25 months after vaccination. This TCR came from a man aged 50 to 69 who received an inactivated influenza vaccine. The chain links TRBV27 to TRBJ1-1; D is unclear. The CDR3, as DNA: TGTGCCAGCAGGCCGCGCAGGAACACTGAAGCTTTCTTT. Encoded protein: CASRPRRNTEAFF.